Included here is one T cell receptor beta chain sequence, with context. Antigen unknown. This entry comes from a study of cytomegalovirus exposure and HLA in healthy donors. Across the study: A prior study identified over 100 million unique TCR beta sequences from 190 million or so T cells.

CDR1 MNHEY and CDR2 SVGAGI come from the germline V gene. The CDR3 totals 13 residues. V lost 3 bases to trimming and J lost 4 bases; unmatched junction nucleotides: 2. Whole-study results and caveats: About 87% or about 30% of the time was how often most TCR beta V segments were productive, according to an earlier analysis.

Use of 60 Vbeta and 13 Jbeta primers characterized the PCR. Using immunoSEQ multiplex PCR, the repertoire was profiled, and TCRdb retains in-frame clones only, with some absent. The sample shows 140,000 or so clones, approximately 85% of them seen only once. Sequences were obtained from PBMCs. The J gene is TRBJ2-5, the V gene TRBV6-5, with 7 bases identical to TRBD2. The sequence came from a woman in her thirties or forties in good health and CMV-seronegative. The CDR3 sequence is CASSYSGPETQYF. The CDR3 DNA is TGTGCCAGCAGTTATAGCGGGCCAGAGACCCAGTACTTC.